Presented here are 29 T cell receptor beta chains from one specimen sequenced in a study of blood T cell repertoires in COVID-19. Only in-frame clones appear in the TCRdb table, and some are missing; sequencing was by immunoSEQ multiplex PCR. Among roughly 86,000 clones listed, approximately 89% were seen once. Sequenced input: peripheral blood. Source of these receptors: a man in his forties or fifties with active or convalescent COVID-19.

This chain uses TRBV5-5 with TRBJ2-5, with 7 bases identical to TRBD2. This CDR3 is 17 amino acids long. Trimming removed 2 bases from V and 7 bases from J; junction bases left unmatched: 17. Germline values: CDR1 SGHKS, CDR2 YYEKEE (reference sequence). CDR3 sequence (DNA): TGTGCCAGCAGCTTCCGTGACGGGGGGTACTCCTCAGGGACCCAGTACTTC. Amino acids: CASSFRDGGYSSGTQYF.

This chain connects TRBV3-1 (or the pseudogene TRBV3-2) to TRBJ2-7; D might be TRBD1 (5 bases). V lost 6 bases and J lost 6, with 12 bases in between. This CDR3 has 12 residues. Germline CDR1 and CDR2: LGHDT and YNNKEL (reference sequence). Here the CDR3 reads CASRDNITEQYF. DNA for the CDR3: TGTGCCAGCAGGGACAATATAACCGAGCAGTACTTC.

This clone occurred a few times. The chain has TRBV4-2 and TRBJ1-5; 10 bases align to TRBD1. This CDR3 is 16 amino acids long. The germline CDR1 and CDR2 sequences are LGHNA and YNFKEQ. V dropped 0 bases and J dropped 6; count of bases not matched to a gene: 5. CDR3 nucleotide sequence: TGTGCCAGCAGCCAAGATAGACAGGGGGCGGGTCAGCCCCAGCATTTT. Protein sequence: CASSQDRQGAGQPQHF.

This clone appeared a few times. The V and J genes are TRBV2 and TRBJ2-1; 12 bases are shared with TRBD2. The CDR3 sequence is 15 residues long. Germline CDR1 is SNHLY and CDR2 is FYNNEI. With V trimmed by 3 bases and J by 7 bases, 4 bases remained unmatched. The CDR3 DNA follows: TGTGCCAGCAGTGACCTAGCGGGGGGGCTAAATGAGCAGTTCTTC. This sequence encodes CASSDLAGGLNEQFF.

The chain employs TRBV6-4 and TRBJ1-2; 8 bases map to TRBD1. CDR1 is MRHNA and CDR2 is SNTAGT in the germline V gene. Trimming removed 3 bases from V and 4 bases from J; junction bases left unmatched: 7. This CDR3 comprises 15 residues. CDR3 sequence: CASSDTGTGLYGYTF. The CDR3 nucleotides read TGTGCCAGCAGTGATACGGGGACAGGCCTCTATGGCTACACCTTC.

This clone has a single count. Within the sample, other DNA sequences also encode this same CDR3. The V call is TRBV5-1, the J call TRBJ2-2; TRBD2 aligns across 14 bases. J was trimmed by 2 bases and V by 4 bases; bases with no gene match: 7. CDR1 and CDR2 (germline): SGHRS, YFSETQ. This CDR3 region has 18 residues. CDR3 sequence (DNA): TGCGCCAGCAGCCGCGGGACTAGCGGGGGACCCAACACCGGGGAGCTGTTTTTT. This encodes CASSRGTSGGPNTGELFF.

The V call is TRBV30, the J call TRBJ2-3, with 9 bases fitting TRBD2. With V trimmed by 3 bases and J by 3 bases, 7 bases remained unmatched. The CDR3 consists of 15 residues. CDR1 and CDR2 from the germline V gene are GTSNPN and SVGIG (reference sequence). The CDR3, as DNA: TGTGCCTGGAGCCCAGCGGGGGGATCTACAGATACGCAGTATTTT. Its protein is CAWSPAGGSTDTQYF.

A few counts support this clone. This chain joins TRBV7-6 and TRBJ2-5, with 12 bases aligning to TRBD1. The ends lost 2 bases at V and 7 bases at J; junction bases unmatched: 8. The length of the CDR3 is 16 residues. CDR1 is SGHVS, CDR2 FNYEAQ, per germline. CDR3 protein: CASSLIGTGGAGTQYF. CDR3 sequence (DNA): TGTGCCAGCAGCTTAATTGGGACAGGGGGCGCGGGGACCCAGTACTTC. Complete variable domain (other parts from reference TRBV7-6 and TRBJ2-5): GAGVSQSPRYKVTKRGQDVALRCDPISGHVSLYWYRQALGQGPEFLTYFNYEAQQDKSGLPNDRFSAERPEGSISTLTIQRTEQRDSAMYRCASSLIGTGGAGTQYFGPGTRLLVL.

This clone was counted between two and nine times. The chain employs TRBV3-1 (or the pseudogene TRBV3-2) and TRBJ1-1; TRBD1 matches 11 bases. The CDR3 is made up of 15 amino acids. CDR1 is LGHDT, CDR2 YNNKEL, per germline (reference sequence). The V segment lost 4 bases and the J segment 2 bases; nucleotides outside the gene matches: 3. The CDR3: CASSRGTGGNTEAFF. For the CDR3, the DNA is TGTGCCAGCAGCCGAGGGACAGGGGGAAACACTGAAGCTTTCTTT.

The CDR3 DNA reads as TGTGCCAGCAGTTACTCGTATACTGCCGATGGCTACACCTTC. This sequence encodes CASSYSYTADGYTF. The chain is built from TRBV6-6 and TRBJ1-2, with D hard to call. CDR1 is MNHNY, CDR2 SVGAGI, per germline (reference sequence). The CDR3 loop spans 14 amino acids. V was pared by 0 bases and J by 6 bases, with 11 bases between.

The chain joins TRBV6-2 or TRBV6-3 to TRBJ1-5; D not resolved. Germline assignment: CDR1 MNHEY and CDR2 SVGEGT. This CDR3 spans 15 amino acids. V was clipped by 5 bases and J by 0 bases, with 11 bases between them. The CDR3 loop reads CASSGQRYSNQPQHF. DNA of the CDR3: TGTGCCAGCAGTGGCCAAAGATATAGCAATCAGCCCCAGCATTTT.

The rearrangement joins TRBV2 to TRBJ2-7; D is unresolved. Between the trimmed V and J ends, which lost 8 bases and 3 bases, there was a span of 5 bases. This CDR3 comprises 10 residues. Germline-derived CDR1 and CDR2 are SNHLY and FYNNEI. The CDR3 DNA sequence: TGTGCCAGCGGCAACTACGAGCAGTACTTC. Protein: CASGNYEQYF.

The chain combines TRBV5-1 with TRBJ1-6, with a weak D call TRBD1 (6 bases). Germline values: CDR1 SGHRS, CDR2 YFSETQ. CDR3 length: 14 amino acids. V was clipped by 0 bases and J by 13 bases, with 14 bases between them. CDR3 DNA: TGCGCCAGCAGCTTGGAAGGCCAGGGGCCCCCCCTCCACTTT. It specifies CASSLEGQGPPLHF.

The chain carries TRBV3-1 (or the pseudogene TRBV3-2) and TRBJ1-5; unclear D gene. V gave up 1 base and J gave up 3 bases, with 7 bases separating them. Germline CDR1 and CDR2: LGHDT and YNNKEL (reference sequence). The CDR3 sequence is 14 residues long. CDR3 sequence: CASSQGGDNQPQHF. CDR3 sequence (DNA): TGTGCCAGCAGCCAAGGGGGAGACAATCAGCCCCAGCATTTT.

The CDR3 bases are TGTGCCAGCAGTTACGAGGTCTCTGGAAACACCATATATTTT. It is translated as CASSYEVSGNTIYF. The V and J genes are TRBV6-2 or TRBV6-3 and TRBJ1-3; D uncertain. The germline V gene has CDR1 MNHEY and CDR2 SVGEGT. V shed 2 bases and J shed 0 bases, with 5 bases lying between them. CDR3 size: 14 residues.

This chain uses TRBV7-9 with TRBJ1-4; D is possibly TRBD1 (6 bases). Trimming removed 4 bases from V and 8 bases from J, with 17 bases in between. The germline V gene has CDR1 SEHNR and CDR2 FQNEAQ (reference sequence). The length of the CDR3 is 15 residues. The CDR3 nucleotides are TGTGCCAGCAGCTCCACCGGGGACATCAGCGAAAAACTGTTTTTT. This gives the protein CASSSTGDISEKLFF.

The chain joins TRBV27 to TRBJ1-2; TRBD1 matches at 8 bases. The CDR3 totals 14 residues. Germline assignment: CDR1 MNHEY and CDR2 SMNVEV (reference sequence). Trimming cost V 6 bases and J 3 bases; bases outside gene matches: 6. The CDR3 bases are TGTGCCAGCAGCCCCGGACAGGGACACTATGGCTACACCTTC. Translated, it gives CASSPGQGHYGYTF.

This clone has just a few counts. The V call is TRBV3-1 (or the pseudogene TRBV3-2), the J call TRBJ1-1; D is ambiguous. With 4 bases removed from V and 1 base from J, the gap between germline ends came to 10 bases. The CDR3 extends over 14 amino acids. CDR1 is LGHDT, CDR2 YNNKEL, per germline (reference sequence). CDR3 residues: CASSRNTANTEAFF. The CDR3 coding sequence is TGTGCCAGCAGCCGTAATACTGCGAACACTGAAGCTTTCTTT.

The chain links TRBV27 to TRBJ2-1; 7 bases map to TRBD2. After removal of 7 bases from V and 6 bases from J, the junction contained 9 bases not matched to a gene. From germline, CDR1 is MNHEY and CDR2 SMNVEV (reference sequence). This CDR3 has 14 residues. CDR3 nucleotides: TGTGCCAGCACCCTCAAAGCGGGGATCAATGAGCAGTTCTTC. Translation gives CASTLKAGINEQFF.

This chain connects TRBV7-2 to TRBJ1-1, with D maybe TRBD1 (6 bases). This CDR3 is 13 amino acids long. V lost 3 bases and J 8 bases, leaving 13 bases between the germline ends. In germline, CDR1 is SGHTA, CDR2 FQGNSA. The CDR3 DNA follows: TGTGCCAGCAGCTTTTACAGGGAAGTGGAAGCTTTCTTT. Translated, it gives CASSFYREVEAFF.

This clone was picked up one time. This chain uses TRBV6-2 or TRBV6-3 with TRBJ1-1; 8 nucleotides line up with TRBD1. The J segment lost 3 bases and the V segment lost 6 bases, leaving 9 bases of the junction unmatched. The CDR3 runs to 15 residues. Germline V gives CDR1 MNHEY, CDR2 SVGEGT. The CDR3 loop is CASSPFGQGYTEAFF. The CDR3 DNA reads TGTGCCAGCAGCCCCTTCGGACAGGGCTACACTGAAGCTTTCTTT.

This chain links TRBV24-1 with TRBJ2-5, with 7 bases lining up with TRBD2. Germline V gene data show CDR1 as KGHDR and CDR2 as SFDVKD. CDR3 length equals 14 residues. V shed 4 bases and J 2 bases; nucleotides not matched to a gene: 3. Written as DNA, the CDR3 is TGTGCCACCAGTGACGGGGGGACTCAAGAGACCCAGTACTTC. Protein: CATSDGGTQETQYF.

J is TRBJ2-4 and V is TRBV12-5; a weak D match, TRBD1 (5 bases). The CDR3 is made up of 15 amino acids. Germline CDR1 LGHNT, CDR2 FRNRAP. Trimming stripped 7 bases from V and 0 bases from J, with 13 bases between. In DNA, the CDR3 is TGTGCTAGTGAAGGTGGGGCTCTAGCCAAAAACATTCAGTACTTC. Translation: CASEGGALAKNIQYF.

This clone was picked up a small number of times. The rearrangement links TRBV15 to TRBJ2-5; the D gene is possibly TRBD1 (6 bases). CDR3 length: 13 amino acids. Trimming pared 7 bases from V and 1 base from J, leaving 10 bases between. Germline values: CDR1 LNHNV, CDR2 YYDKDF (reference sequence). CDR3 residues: CATNQGGQETQYF. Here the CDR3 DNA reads TGTGCCACCAACCAAGGGGGCCAAGAGACCCAGTACTTC.

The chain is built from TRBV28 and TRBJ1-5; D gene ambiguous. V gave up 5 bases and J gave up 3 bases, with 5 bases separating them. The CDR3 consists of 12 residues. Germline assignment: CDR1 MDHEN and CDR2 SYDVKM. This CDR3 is CASSELNQPQHF. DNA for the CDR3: TGTGCCAGCAGTGAACTCAATCAGCCCCAGCATTTT.

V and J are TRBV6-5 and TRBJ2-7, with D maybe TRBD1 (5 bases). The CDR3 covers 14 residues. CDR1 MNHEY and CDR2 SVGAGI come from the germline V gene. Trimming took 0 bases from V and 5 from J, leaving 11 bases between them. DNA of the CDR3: TGTGCCAGCAGTTACTCATCTGGGGCCCACGAGCAGTACGTC. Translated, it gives CASSYSSGAHEQYV.

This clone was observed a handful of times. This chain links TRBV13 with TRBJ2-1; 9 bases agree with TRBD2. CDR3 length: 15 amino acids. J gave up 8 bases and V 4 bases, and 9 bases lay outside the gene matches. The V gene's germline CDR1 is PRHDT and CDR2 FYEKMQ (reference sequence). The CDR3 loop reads CASSSERGDLDEQFF. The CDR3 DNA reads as TGTGCCAGCAGCTCGGAGCGGGGGGACTTAGATGAGCAGTTCTTC.

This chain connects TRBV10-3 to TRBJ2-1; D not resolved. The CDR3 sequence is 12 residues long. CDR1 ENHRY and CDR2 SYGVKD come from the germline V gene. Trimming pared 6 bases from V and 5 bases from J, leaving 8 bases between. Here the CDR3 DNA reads TGTGCCATCAGCGGAGTTGACAATGAGCAGTTCTTC. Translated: CAISGVDNEQFF.

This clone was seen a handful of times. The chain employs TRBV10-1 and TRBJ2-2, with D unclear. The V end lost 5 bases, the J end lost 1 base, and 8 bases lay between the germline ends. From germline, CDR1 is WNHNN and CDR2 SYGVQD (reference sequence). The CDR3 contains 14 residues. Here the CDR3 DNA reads TGCGCCAGCAGTCCTTCAGAGAACACCGGGGAGCTGTTTTTT. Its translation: CASSPSENTGELFF.